This passage covers 7 T cell receptor beta chains from one sample sequenced in a study of tumor and adjacent non-tumor tissue in lung cancer. RNA was extracted from bulk tissue without any cell sorting. Distant lung tissue was collected more than 3 cm away from the tumor edge. TCRbeta libraries were built with three rounds of nested PCR, modified from ARM-PCR. Each CDR3 protein is one row after TCRdb ran MiXCR on the multiplex PCR reads. The sample shows approximately 53,000 distinct CDR3 sequences, about 79% of them seen only once. Input material: distant non-tumor lung tissue. The receptors stem from a woman aged 55-75 years with non-small cell lung cancer.

In its sample, this clonotype was seen many times. The rearrangement links TRBV30 to TRBJ2-1; the D is unclear. Germline V gene data show CDR1 as GTSNPN and CDR2 as SVGIG (reference sequence). This CDR3 is 15 amino acids long. The germline V and J ends were trimmed by 3 bases and 5 bases, with 17 bases remaining between them. CDR3 protein: CAWSGDWVSNNEQFF. DNA of the CDR3: TGTGCCTGGAGCGGAGACTGGGTCAGTAACAATGAGCAGTTCTTC.

Comment on this clonotype: As the CDR3 is not closed by the conserved phenylalanine or tryptophan, this likely results from a read error. Because the CDR3's place on the DNA is in doubt, the DNA is left out and the CDR3 is given as listed by TCRdb. The genes are TRBV6-2 or TRBV6-3 and TRBJ2-1; the table's D gene call, TRBD2, was not cross checked with the DNA. Inclusive of both ends, the CDR3 amounts to 14 amino acids. Germline CDR1 is MNHEY and CDR2 is SVGEGT. CDR3 protein: CASSGLAPYNEEFS.

About this clonotype itself: With a much larger clone just one base away, this may be a read error. Here the CDR3 omits its conserved ending phenylalanine or tryptophan, so a read error is the likely source. The CDR3 coding sequence is TGTGCCAGCAGCTTCGGGACTAGTAAAAATGAGCAGTTCATC. It translates to CASSFGTSKNEQFI. The J gene is TRBJ2-1, the V gene TRBV5-4; 8 nucleotides match TRBD2. The CDR3 totals 14 residues. The J segment lost 7 bases and the V segment lost 2 bases, leaving 5 bases of the junction unmatched. CDR1 and CDR2 from the germline V gene are SGHNT and YYREEE (reference sequence).

This clonotype came up many times. This rearrangement joins TRBV28 to TRBJ2-2; D is unresolved. This CDR3 region has 17 residues. The V and J ends lost 3 bases and 0 bases respectively, with 14 bases between them. Germline-derived CDR1 and CDR2 are MDHEN and SYDVKM. The CDR3 region has the DNA TGTGCCAGCAGTTTCCCTTCTCAAAGGCCGAACACCGGGGAGCTGTTTTTT. Translated: CASSFPSQRPNTGELFF.

A note on this clonotype: The CDR3 does not end in the conserved phenylalanine or tryptophan, so this is likely a read error. The rearrangement links TRBV29-1 to TRBJ2-5; D is undetermined. Germline CDR1 reads SQVTM; CDR2 reads ANQGSEA. V was cut by 6 bases and J by 1 base, with 12 bases left in between. The CDR3 has 13 amino acids. The CDR3 region is CSVVDPFQETQYL. DNA of the CDR3: TGCAGCGTCGTGGATCCTTTCCAAGAGACCCAGTACCTC.

With regard to this clonotype: Compared with germline, one end of the junction differs, possibly owing to a read error. This sequence joins TRBV4-3 and TRBJ2-3, with D possibly matching TRBD2 (5 bases). The CDR3 extends over 15 amino acids. Germline values: CDR1 LGHNA, CDR2 YSLEER. The CDR3 is CASSQEGRSRDTQYF. The DNA for the CDR3 is TGCGCCAGTAGCCAAGAAGGGAGAAGCAGAGATACGCAGTATTTT.

This clonotype was counted between two and nine times. This may be a read error: a much more frequent sequence differs by one nucleotide. The CDR3 region is CASLGAGGKLFF. As DNA, the CDR3 is TGTGCCAGCCTGGGGGCCGGGGGGAAGCTGTTTTTT. The chain uses TRBV5-4 and TRBJ2-2, with D possibly being TRBD2 (7 bases). The V end was cut by 7 bases, the J end by 12 bases, with 16 bases between. This CDR3 has 12 amino acids. Germline V lookup: CDR1 SGHNT, CDR2 YYREEE (reference sequence).